A selection of T cell receptor beta chains follows, all from one sample in a study of blood T cell repertoires in COVID-19. Method: immunoSEQ multiplex PCR; TCRdb's copy keeps in-frame clones and lacks some. The sample consists of approximately 200,000 clones, roughly four fifths of them appearing once. Sequencing was performed on peripheral blood. The receptors stem from a woman in her twenties or thirties who had recovered from COVID-19. Both conserved end residues are part of each CDR3. Fields, in order: V gene, clone size, J gene, CDR3 protein. Size is omitted from some rows. Given values are once, few, many or a class for expanded clones.

TRBV6-6,NA,TRBJ1-2,CASSPKMGQGEVYTF
TRBV7-9,NA,TRBJ2-2,CASSLEGLPNTGELFF
TRBV7-3,NA,TRBJ2-3,CASSLGLRVNTQYF
TRBV3-1/TRBV3-2,NA,TRBJ2-1,CASSHGLAGANEQFF
TRBV5-1,NA,TRBJ2-7,CASSLDLLEVSYEQYF
TRBV6-2/TRBV6-3,NA,TRBJ1-6,CASSYSQGATPLHF
TRBV5-6,NA,TRBJ1-5,CASSSDFNQPQHF
TRBV10-3,NA,TRBJ2-6,CAITRTGNLFGANVLTF
TRBV3-1/TRBV3-2,NA,TRBJ2-7,CASSRGPGAYEQYF
TRBV5-4,NA,TRBJ2-5,CASSFGDRGSETQYF
TRBV7-9,NA,TRBJ2-5,CASSPTSLETQYF
TRBV30,NA,TRBJ2-1,CAWTSGLYNEQFF
TRBV5-1,few,TRBJ2-1,CASSSTASGRADNEQFF
TRBV7-9,few,TRBJ2-5,CASSLAPMGPETQYF
TRBV20-1,NA,TRBJ1-6,CSASDRVDSPLHF
TRBV7-9,once,TRBJ2-3,CASTQSREWPDTQYF
TRBV20-1,NA,TRBJ2-7,CSARNTAEQYF
TRBV20-1,NA,TRBJ2-7,CSARAGYEQYF
TRBV25-1,NA,TRBJ2-3,CASSEYGRTQYF
TRBV27,few,TRBJ2-2,CASSHRGAGELFF
TRBV5-1,once,TRBJ2-3,CASSLGLTGVGTDTQYF
TRBV19,NA,TRBJ1-5,CASKRQGPSNQPQHF
TRBV29-1,NA,TRBJ1-1,CSVESGAEAFF
TRBV6-5,once,TRBJ2-3,CAARGASDTQYF
TRBV5-1,NA,TRBJ2-2,CASSFSGSGTGELFF
TRBV28,NA,TRBJ1-1,CASSLGGWRTEAFF
TRBV7-3,NA,TRBJ2-1,CASSLYAHLAGAGNEQFF
TRBV5-4,NA,TRBJ2-5,CASSSKERVETQYF
TRBV4-2,NA,TRBJ2-5,CASSQDGGVSETQYF
TRBV29-1,NA,TRBJ2-1,CSVWTSYNEQFF
TRBV9,few,TRBJ2-7,CASSVRSGSYEQYF
TRBV2,NA,TRBJ2-2,CASTSGAANTGELFF
TRBV28,NA,TRBJ1-5,CASSYQDLSNQPQHF
TRBV6-4,few,TRBJ1-5,CASNPTTGDNQPQHF
TRBV5-5,NA,TRBJ1-2,CASSLTGYGYTF
TRBV5-1,NA,TRBJ2-2,CASSWGQGNTGELFF
TRBV24-1,NA,TRBJ2-5,CATSDFSGSGGETQYF
TRBV10-2,NA,TRBJ2-2,CASSDRANTGELFF
TRBV7-8,NA,TRBJ2-3,CASSLMGRTDTQYF
TRBV7-3,once,TRBJ2-1,CASSLIGHLGEQFF
TRBV6-1,NA,TRBJ2-7,CASSAGFDFFEGSYEQYF
TRBV4-1,NA,TRBJ2-7,CASSQGGEAVSYEQYF
TRBV4-2,NA,TRBJ1-1,CASSQDLPARPSTEAFF